This T cell receptor beta chain was captured in a study of tumor-infiltrating lymphocytes in oesophageal squamous cell carcinoma. CDR3 length: 14 amino acids. The V end lost 5 bases, the J end lost 1 base, and 10 bases lay between the germline ends. CDR1 SGHTA and CDR2 FQGTGA come from the germline V gene. This clonotype was seen a few times. TCRdb re-analysed the PCR reads in MiXCR, keeping a single row per CDR3 protein. The table has 9,500 to 15,000 distinct CDR3 sequences, about 55% seen once. V is TRBV7-3 and J is TRBJ2-3; TRBD2 might be the D (6 bases). The source of this sequence is a female donor with esophageal squamous cell carcinoma. Sequencing input: esophageal tumor tissue. DNA of the CDR3: TGTGCCAGCAGCCGAACGGGGGGCACAGATACGCAGTATTTT. Its translation is CASSRTGGTDTQYF. Variable domain in full (rest from reference TRBV7-3 and TRBJ2-3): GAGVSQTPSNKVTEKGKYVELRCDPISGHTALYWYRQSLGQGPEFLIYFQGTGAADDSGLPNDRFFAVRPEGSVSTLKIQRTERGDSAVYLCASSRTGGTDTQYFGPGTRLTVL.